This entry features one T cell receptor beta chain sequence. The antigen is unknown. Some clones are missing from TCRdb's copy, which holds only in-frame ones; the method was immunoSEQ multiplex PCR. The sample includes roughly 12,000 clones, 60% to 80% of them seen just once. These data originate in a study of CD4+ T cells in melanoma. The study's findings and limits: Diverse differentiation states were reported for melanoma neoantigen-specific CD4+ T cells. A reported correlation linked neoantigen-specific CD4+ T cells to CD8+, macrophage and B cell function.

This TCR derives from a human donor with melanoma. Sequences were obtained from cells from a culture (not recorded whether cultured in vitro).

For the CDR3, the DNA is TGCGCCAGCAGCTTTGCGGCCCAGGCAGGAAACACCATATATTTT. Amino acids: CASSFAAQAGNTIYF. The gene calls are TRBV5-1 and TRBJ1-3; D is ambiguous. V lost 2 bases, J lost 4 bases, and 13 bases lay in between. The CDR3 has 15 amino acids. Germline assignment: CDR1 SGHRS and CDR2 YFSETQ.